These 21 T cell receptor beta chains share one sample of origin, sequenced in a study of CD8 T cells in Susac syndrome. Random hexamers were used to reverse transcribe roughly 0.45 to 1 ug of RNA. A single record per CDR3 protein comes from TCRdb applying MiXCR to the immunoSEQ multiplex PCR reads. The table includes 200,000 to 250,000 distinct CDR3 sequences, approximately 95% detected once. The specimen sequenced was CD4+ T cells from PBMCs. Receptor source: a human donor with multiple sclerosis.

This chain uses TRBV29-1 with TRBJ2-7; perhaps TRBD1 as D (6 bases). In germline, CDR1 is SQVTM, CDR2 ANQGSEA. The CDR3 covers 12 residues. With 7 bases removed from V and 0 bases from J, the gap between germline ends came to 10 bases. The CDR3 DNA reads TGCAGCGGACGGGACAACTCCTACGAGCAGTACTTC. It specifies CSGRDNSYEQYF.

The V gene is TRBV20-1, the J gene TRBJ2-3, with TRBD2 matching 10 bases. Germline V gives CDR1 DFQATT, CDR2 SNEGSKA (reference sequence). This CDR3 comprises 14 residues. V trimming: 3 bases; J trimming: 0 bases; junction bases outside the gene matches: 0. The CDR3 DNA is TGCAGTGCTAGTAGCGGGGGGAGCACAGATACGCAGTATTTT. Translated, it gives CSASSGGSTDTQYF.

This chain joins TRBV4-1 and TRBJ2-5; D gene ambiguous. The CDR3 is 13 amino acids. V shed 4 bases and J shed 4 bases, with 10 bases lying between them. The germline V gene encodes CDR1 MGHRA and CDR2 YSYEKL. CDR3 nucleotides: TGCGCCAGCAGCCCGGACGCAGCAGAGACCCAGTACTTC. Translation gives CASSPDAAETQYF.

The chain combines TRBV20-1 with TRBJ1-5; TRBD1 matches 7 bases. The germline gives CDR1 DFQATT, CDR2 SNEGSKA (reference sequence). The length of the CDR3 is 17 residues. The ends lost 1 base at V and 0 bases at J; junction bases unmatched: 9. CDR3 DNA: TGCAGTGCTAGAGTGCCAGGGGGAAGTTTTAGCAATCAGCCCCAGCATTTT. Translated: CSARVPGGSFSNQPQHF.

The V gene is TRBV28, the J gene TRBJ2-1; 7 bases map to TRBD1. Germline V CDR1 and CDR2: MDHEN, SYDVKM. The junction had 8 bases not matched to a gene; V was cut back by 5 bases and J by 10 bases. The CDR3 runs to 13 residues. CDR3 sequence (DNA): TGTGCCAGCAGTCCCCCGGGACAGCGGGAGCAGTTCTTC. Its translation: CASSPPGQREQFF.

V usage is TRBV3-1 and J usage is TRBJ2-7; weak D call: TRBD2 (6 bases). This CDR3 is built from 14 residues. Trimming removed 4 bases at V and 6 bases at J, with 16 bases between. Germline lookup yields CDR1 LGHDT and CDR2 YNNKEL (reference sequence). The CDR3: CASSRRGIGGEQYF. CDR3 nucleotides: TGTGCCAGCAGCCGCCGCGGGATCGGGGGCGAGCAGTACTTC.

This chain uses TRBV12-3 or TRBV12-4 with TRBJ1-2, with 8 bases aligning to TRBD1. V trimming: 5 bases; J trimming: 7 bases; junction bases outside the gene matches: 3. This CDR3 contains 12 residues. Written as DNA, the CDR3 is TGTGCCAGCAGTGTGACAGGGGCTGGCTACACCTTC. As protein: CASSVTGAGYTF.

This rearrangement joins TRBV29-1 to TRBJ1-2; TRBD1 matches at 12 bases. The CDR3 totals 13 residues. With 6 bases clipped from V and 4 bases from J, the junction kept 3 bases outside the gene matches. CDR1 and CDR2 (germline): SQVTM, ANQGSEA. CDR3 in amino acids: CSVPGQGAYGYTF. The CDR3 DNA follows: TGCAGCGTCCCGGGACAGGGGGCCTATGGCTACACCTTC.

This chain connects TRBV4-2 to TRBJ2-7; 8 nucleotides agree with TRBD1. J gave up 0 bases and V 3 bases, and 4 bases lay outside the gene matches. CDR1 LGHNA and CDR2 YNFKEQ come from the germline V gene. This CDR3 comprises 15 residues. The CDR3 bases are TGTGCCAGCAGCCAGACAGGGGTCCTCTCCTACGAGCAGTACTTC. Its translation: CASSQTGVLSYEQYF.

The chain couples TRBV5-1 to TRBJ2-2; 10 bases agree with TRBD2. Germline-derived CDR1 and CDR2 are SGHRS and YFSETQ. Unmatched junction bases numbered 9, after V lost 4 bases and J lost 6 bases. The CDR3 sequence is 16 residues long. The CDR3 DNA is TGCGCCAGCAGCCTGACAACTAGCGGGAATGCCGGGGAGCTGTTTTTT. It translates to CASSLTTSGNAGELFF.

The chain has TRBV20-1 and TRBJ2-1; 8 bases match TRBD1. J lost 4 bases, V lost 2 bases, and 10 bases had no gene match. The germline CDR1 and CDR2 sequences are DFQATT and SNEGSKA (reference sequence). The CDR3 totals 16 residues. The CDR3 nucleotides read TGCAGTGCTAGACCCCCCGGACAGGGTACATACAATGAGCAGTTCTTC. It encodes CSARPPGQGTYNEQFF.

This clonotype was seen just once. The CDR3 is CASRRADSNYGYTF. The DNA of the CDR3 is TGTGCCAGCAGGAGAGCAGACAGCAACTATGGCTACACCTTC. This sequence joins TRBV6-5 and TRBJ1-2; perhaps TRBD1 as D (5 bases). Germline V gives CDR1 MNHEY, CDR2 SVGAGI. The CDR3 contains 14 residues. Trimming took 6 bases from V and 2 from J, leaving 13 bases between them.

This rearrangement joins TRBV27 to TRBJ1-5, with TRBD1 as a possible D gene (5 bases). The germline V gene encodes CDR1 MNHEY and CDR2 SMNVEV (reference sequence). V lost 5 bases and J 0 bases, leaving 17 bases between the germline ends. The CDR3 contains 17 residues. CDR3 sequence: CASSPRWGLFSNQPQHF. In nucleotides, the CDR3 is TGTGCCAGCAGTCCCCGATGGGGACTCTTTAGCAATCAGCCCCAGCATTTT.

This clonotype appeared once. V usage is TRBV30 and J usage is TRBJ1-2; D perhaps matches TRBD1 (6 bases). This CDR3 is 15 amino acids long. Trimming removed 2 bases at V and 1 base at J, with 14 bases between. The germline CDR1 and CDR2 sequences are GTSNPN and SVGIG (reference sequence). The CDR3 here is CAWSPPGRGNYGYTF. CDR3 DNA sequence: TGTGCCTGGAGTCCCCCGGGCAGGGGTAACTATGGCTACACCTTC.

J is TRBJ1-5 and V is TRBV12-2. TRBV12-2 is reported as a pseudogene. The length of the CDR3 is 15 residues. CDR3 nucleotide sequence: TGTGCAAGTCGCCTGGACCTTTATAGCAATCAGCCCCAGCATTTT. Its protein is CASRLDLYSNQPQHF.

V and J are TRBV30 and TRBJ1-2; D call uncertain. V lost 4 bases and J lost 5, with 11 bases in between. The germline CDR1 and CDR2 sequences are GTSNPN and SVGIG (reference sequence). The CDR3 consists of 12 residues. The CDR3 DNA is TGTGCCTGGAATCAACAGCAATATGGCTACACCTTC. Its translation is CAWNQQQYGYTF.

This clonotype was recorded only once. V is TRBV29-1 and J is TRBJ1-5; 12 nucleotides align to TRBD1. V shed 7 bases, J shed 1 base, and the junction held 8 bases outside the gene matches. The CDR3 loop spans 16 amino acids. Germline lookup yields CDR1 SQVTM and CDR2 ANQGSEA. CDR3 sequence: CSALGTGGGSNQPQHF. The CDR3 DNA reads TGCAGCGCTCTGGGGACAGGGGGCGGAAGCAATCAGCCCCAGCATTTT.

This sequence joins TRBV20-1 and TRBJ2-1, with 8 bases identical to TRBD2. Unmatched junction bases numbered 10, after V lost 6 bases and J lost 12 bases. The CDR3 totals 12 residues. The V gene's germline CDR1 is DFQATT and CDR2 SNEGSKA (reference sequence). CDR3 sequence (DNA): TGCAGTGCATCGGATAGCGGGGTGCTGCAGTTCTTC. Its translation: CSASDSGVLQFF.

The CDR3 coding sequence is TGTGCCAGCAGCACGACAGGGTTATCCGGGGAGCTGTTTTTT. Its translation: CASSTTGLSGELFF. The gene calls are TRBV13 and TRBJ2-2, with 7 nucleotides matching TRBD1. CDR1 is PRHDT, CDR2 FYEKMQ, per germline (reference sequence). Trimming took 5 bases from V and 6 from J; bases not matched to a gene: 6. There are 14 residues in the CDR3. The full variable domain, its missing parts supplied by reference TRBV13 and TRBJ2-2, is AAGVIQSPRHLIKEKRETATLKCYPIPRHDTVYWYQQGPGQDPQFLISFYEKMQSDKGSIPDRFSAQQFSDYHSELNMSSLELGDSALYFCASSTTGLSGELFFGEGSRLTVL.

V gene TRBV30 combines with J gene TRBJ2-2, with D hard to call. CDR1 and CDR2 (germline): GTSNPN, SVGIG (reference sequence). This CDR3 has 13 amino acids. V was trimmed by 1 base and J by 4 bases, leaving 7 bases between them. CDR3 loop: CAWSESSTGELFF. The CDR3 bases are TGTGCCTGGAGTGAATCTAGCACCGGGGAGCTGTTTTTT.

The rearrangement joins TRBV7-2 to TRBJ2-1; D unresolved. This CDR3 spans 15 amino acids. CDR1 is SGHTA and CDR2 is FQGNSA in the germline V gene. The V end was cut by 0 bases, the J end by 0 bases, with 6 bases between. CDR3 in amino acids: CASSLAPSSYNEQFF. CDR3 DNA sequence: TGTGCCAGCAGCTTAGCTCCGAGCTCCTACAATGAGCAGTTCTTC.